The T cell receptor (beta chain) described here comes from a study of T cell clonality in common variable immunodeficiency. Per the germline V gene, CDR1 is MNHEY and CDR2 is SMNVEV (reference sequence). V was pared by 6 bases and J by 1 base, with 14 bases between. The CDR3 is 15 amino acids. Produced via immunoSEQ multiplex PCR; TCRdb's table is partial and in-frame only. Listed here are some 60,000 clones without any singletons, the top ten holding more than 1.5%. Patients and controls were mostly of Caucasian heritage. Each donor provided about 4.5 to 9 ml of heparinized whole blood. Ten or more counts support this clone. The antigen is not known. The read finishes 3 residues shy of the CDR3 end, and the germline J gene is used to complete it. The study, taken as a whole, reports: T cell subpopulation sequencing would be needed to explain CVID clonality. Fewer deletions and N-nucleotide insertions were reportedly seen in common variable immunodeficiency TCR beta sequences.

The chain links TRBV27 to TRBJ2-3; possibly TRBD1 for D (6 bases). The specimen sequenced was peripheral blood mononuclear cells. The clonotype was recovered from a person between 18 and 70 years old in good health. This CDR3 is CASRDTGMGTDTQYF. The part of the CDR3 DNA that was read is TGTGCCAGCAGGGACACAGGGATGGGCACAGATACG.